The 15 T cell receptor beta chains below all came from one sample that was sequenced in a study of monozygotic twins with cystic fibrosis. Method: immunoSEQ multiplex PCR; TCRdb's copy keeps in-frame clones and lacks some. Of tens of thousands of clones in the sample, roughly 97% were seen once. The specimen sequenced was blood. Every receptor here comes from a girl under 18 with cystic fibrosis.

CDR3 sequence reads: CASSYGTSGRIETQYF. CDR3 coding DNA: TGTGCCAGCAGTTACGGGACTAGCGGGAGGATTGAGACCCAGTACTTC. This chain links TRBV6-5 with TRBJ2-5; TRBD2 aligns across 15 bases. Germline V gene sequence: CDR1 MNHEY, CDR2 SVGAGI. This CDR3 has 16 amino acids. V lost 2 bases, J lost 5 bases, and 3 bases stayed unmatched.

In nucleotides, the CDR3 is TGTGCCAGTAGTCCAAGGGGGCTAGCCTCGACCAAAAACATTCAGTACTTC. It yields the protein CASSPRGLASTKNIQYF. V usage is TRBV19 and J usage is TRBJ2-4, with TRBD1 matching 7 bases. Germline V gene lookup returns CDR1 LNHDA and CDR2 SQIVND (reference sequence). With 5 bases clipped from V and 2 bases from J, the junction kept 12 bases outside the gene matches. There are 17 residues in the CDR3.

J is TRBJ2-1 and V is TRBV2; no clear D gene. Trimming stripped 6 bases from V and 9 bases from J, with 9 bases between. The CDR3 length is 11 residues. Germline V lookup: CDR1 SNHLY, CDR2 FYNNEI. As DNA, the CDR3 is TGTGCCAGCAGAACTGATGGTGAGCAGTTCTTC. Amino acids: CASRTDGEQFF.

The rearrangement joins TRBV9 to TRBJ1-1; D is unclear. The germline gives CDR1 SGDLS, CDR2 YYNGEE. Deletions cut 4 bases from V and 2 bases from J, with 18 bases between. The CDR3 extends over 16 amino acids. CDR3 region: CASSSRSGQRNTEAFF. CDR3 coding DNA: TGTGCCAGCAGCTCCCGGAGTGGGCAGAGAAACACTGAAGCTTTCTTT. Looking up the rest from reference TRBV9 and TRBJ1-1 gives the full variable domain: DSGVTQTPKHLITATGQRVTLRCSPRSGDLSVYWYQQSLDQGLQFLIQYYNGEERAKGNILERFSAQQFPDLHSELNLSSLELGDSALYFCASSSRSGQRNTEAFFGQGTRLTVV.

This chain uses TRBV30 with TRBJ1-5, with D possibly matching TRBD1 (5 bases). From germline, CDR1 is GTSNPN and CDR2 SVGIG (reference sequence). This CDR3 contains 16 residues. Trimming took off 0 bases at V and 0 bases at J, with 12 bases between the two ends. The CDR3 here is CAWSVRGWYSNQPQHF. CDR3 bases: TGTGCCTGGAGTGTACGGGGGTGGTATAGCAATCAGCCCCAGCATTTT.

The chain recombines TRBV5-3 with TRBJ1-2; TRBD1 is a possible D gene (6 bases). TRBV5-3 is an ORF for which the function is uncertain. V shed 4 bases and J shed 8 bases, with 15 bases lying between them. This CDR3 has 13 amino acids. The CDR3 DNA sequence: TGTGCCAGAAGCCGGCCTAGGACAGACGGCTACACCTTC. Encoded protein: CARSRPRTDGYTF.

This clone was seen a handful of times. The V call is TRBV29-1, the J call TRBJ1-1; D gene ambiguous. Germline V gene sequence: CDR1 SQVTM, CDR2 ANQGSEA. Trimming took 4 bases from V and 0 from J, leaving 9 bases between them. The CDR3 extends over 13 amino acids. CDR3: CSVVTVLNTEAFF. CDR3 coding DNA: TGCAGCGTTGTTACAGTTTTGAACACTGAAGCTTTCTTT.

The chain couples TRBV5-5 to TRBJ1-4; D is unclear. The CDR3 contains 16 residues. The V end was cut by 2 bases, the J end by 0 bases, with 11 bases between. Germline V gene sequence: CDR1 SGHKS, CDR2 YYEKEE (reference sequence). The DNA of the CDR3 is TGTGCCAGCAGCTTTGGGAGAATTGCAACTAATGAAAAACTGTTTTTT. It is translated as CASSFGRIATNEKLFF.

J is TRBJ1-5 and V is TRBV28; D unresolved. V lost 3 bases to trimming and J lost 3 bases, with 9 bases between them. Germline CDR1 MDHEN, CDR2 SYDVKM. This CDR3 region has 14 residues. The CDR3 is CASSFRGFNQPQHF. The CDR3 coding sequence is TGTGCCAGCAGTTTTCGAGGGTTCAATCAGCCCCAGCATTTT.

This chain's CDR3 is CASTLNTGELFF. In DNA, the CDR3 is TGTGCCAGCACGTTGAACACCGGGGAGCTGTTTTTT. V and J are TRBV28 and TRBJ2-2; D is unclear. Looked up from germline, CDR1 is MDHEN and CDR2 is SYDVKM. V was shortened by 7 bases and J by 1 base, with 4 bases between the two germline ends. CDR3 length: 12 residues.

The chain has TRBV19 and TRBJ1-2, with a possible D match to TRBD1 (5 bases). The germline CDR1 and CDR2 sequences are LNHDA and SQIVND (reference sequence). Between the trimmed V and J ends, which lost 9 bases and 3 bases, there was a span of 11 bases. CDR3 length: 12 residues. The CDR3 sequence: CASVQDDYGYTF. The CDR3 region has the DNA TGTGCCAGCGTACAGGACGACTATGGCTACACCTTC.

The J gene is TRBJ1-1, the V gene TRBV2; no clear D. V lost 6 bases, J lost 0 bases, and 8 bases lay in between. This CDR3 is built from 13 residues. Germline V gene sequence: CDR1 SNHLY, CDR2 FYNNEI. The CDR3 nucleotides read TGTGCCAGCAGGTCGATACTGAACACTGAAGCTTTCTTT. Residues: CASRSILNTEAFF.

The V gene is TRBV20-1, the J gene TRBJ2-3; unclear D gene. V lost 3 bases and J 2 bases, leaving 0 bases between the germline ends. The germline CDR1 and CDR2 sequences are DFQATT and SNEGSKA (reference sequence). The CDR3 loop spans 10 amino acids. CDR3 coding DNA: TGCAGTGCTAGCACAGATACGCAGTATTTT. As protein: CSASTDTQYF.

The chain combines TRBV9 with TRBJ2-3; D is unclear. The CDR3 extends over 12 amino acids. Germline CDR1 is SGDLS and CDR2 is YYNGEE. V was cut by 0 bases and J by 5 bases, with 4 bases left in between. The CDR3 bases are TGTGCCAGCAGCGTAGAAGGAGATACGCAGTATTTT. This translates into CASSVEGDTQYF.

This chain joins TRBV18 and TRBJ1-5; 10 bases map to TRBD1. The trim removed 6 bases at V and 2 bases at J, leaving 4 bases unmatched. The CDR3 covers 15 residues. CDR1 and CDR2 from the germline V gene are KGHSH and LQKENI. This CDR3 is CASSTGGFGNQPQHF. CDR3 coding DNA: TGTGCCAGCTCGACAGGGGGCTTTGGCAATCAGCCCCAGCATTTT.